The T cell receptor beta chain under discussion was sequenced for a study of early T cells in non-severe SARS-CoV-2 infection. MiXCR, run by TCRdb on the 5' RACE reads, gives a single entry per CDR3 protein. The repertoire holds some 82,000 distinct CDR3 sequences, with 5% to 6.5% as singletons. With V trimmed by 2 bases and J by 4 bases, 11 bases remained unmatched. Germline V gene data show CDR1 as SGHAT and CDR2 as FQNNGV. The CDR3 length is 17 residues. The table lists this clonotype with a few counts. The chain uses TRBV11-2 and TRBJ2-5, with 9 bases identical to TRBD1. Sequenced input: whole blood. The sequence was obtained from an adult who was a healthcare worker with PCR-confirmed SARS-CoV-2 infection or an uninfected control (not recorded which). As DNA, the CDR3 is TGTGCCAGCAGCTTATTCGGTGGACAGGGGTTAATAGAGACCCAGTACTTC. Translating it yields CASSLFGGQGLIETQYF.